Listed below are T cell receptor beta chains from one sample, sequenced in a study of T cell responses to AZD1222 COVID-19 vaccine. Generated by immunoSEQ multiplex PCR, the TCRdb table keeps only in-frame clones and is missing some. The sample contains roughly 150,000 clones, 80% to 90% of which appear only once. Here the sequenced sample was peripheral blood, taken 28 days after the second AZD1222 dose. All receptors derive from an adult who received the AZD1222 COVID-19 vaccine. Both conserved end residues are part of each CDR3. Fields, in order: D gene, clone size, V gene, J gene, CDR3 DNA, CDR3 protein. A D gene is named only where the DNA matches it firmly. Clone size is shown for a subset of rows, as once, few, many or a class of expanded clone.

D gene: .; clone size: .; V gene: TRBV15; J gene: TRBJ1-4; CDR3 DNA: TGTGCCACCAGCAGAGACCTCTGGACAGACGGAGAAAAACTGTTTTTT; CDR3 protein: CATSRDLWTDGEKLFF
D gene: TRBD2; clone size: .; V gene: TRBV3-1/TRBV3-2; J gene: TRBJ2-3; CDR3 DNA: TGTGCCAGCAGCCAAGAAACAATAGCGGGAGGCGGGGCAGATACGCAGTATTTT; CDR3 protein: CASSQETIAGGGADTQYF
D gene: .; clone size: .; V gene: TRBV7-9; J gene: TRBJ1-6; CDR3 DNA: TGTGCCAGCAGCTTAGCTACAGGGATGAATTCACCCCTCCACTTT; CDR3 protein: CASSLATGMNSPLHF
D gene: .; clone size: .; V gene: TRBV9; J gene: TRBJ1-6; CDR3 DNA: TGTGCCAGCAGCGTAGAGTGGAACTCACCCCTCCACTTT; CDR3 protein: CASSVEWNSPLHF
D gene: .; clone size: .; V gene: TRBV6-5; J gene: TRBJ2-7; CDR3 DNA: TGTGCCAGCAGTTACACAGGGAGCTCCTACGAGCAGTACTTC; CDR3 protein: CASSYTGSSYEQYF
D gene: .; clone size: .; V gene: TRBV19; J gene: TRBJ1-1; CDR3 DNA: TGTGCCAGTAGAAACTCCAGGGGCTACACTGAAGCTTTCTTT; CDR3 protein: CASRNSRGYTEAFF
D gene: .; clone size: .; V gene: TRBV19; J gene: TRBJ1-5; CDR3 DNA: TGTGCCAGTAAGCACCCGGATCAGCCCCAGCATTTT; CDR3 protein: CASKHPDQPQHF
D gene: .; clone size: .; V gene: TRBV19; J gene: TRBJ2-1; CDR3 DNA: TGTGCCAGTACTTTCCCATTCTCCTACAATGAGCAGTTCTTC; CDR3 protein: CASTFPFSYNEQFF
D gene: .; clone size: .; V gene: TRBV29-1; J gene: TRBJ1-2; CDR3 DNA: TGCAGCGACCTCGGGGGGGGCCCCTATGGCTACACCTTC; CDR3 protein: CSDLGGGPYGYTF
D gene: TRBD2; clone size: medium-sized; V gene: TRBV7-3; J gene: TRBJ2-1; CDR3 DNA: TGTGCCAGCAGCTACGCCGGGGGGTGGTACAATGAGCAGTTCTTC; CDR3 protein: CASSYAGGWYNEQFF
D gene: .; clone size: .; V gene: TRBV5-6; J gene: TRBJ2-7; CDR3 DNA: TGTGCCAGCAGCTCCCGGCGGGGGCGGTGGTCCTACGAGCAGTACTTC; CDR3 protein: CASSSRRGRWSYEQYF
D gene: .; clone size: .; V gene: TRBV16; J gene: TRBJ2-4; CDR3 DNA: TGTGCCAGCAGCCAATCGGCAGGTCTAGCCAAAAACATTCAGTACTTC; CDR3 protein: CASSQSAGLAKNIQYF
D gene: TRBD1; clone size: .; V gene: TRBV6-5; J gene: TRBJ1-2; CDR3 DNA: TGTGCCAGCACGGGAACAGGGGCCTTTGGCTATGGCTACACCTTC; CDR3 protein: CASTGTGAFGYGYTF
D gene: .; clone size: once; V gene: TRBV6-6; J gene: TRBJ2-1; CDR3 DNA: TGTGCCAGCAGAGGGGGTACGGGTGGCTCCTACAATGAGCAGTTCTTC; CDR3 protein: CASRGGTGGSYNEQFF
D gene: TRBD1; clone size: .; V gene: TRBV7-2; J gene: TRBJ2-3; CDR3 DNA: TGTGCCAGCAGATACAGGGGGCGCACAGATACGCAGTATTTT; CDR3 protein: CASRYRGRTDTQYF
D gene: .; clone size: medium-sized; V gene: TRBV5-1; J gene: TRBJ2-2; CDR3 DNA: TGCGCCAGCAGCCCGGGGCCGAGTGGGGACACCGGGGAGCTGTTTTTT; CDR3 protein: CASSPGPSGDTGELFF
D gene: .; clone size: .; V gene: TRBV21-1; J gene: TRBJ1-2; CDR3 DNA: TGTGCCAGCAGCACCCCGTCGTGGACTGGGGACACCTATGGCTACACCTTC; CDR3 protein: CASSTPSWTGDTYGYTF
D gene: TRBD1; clone size: once; V gene: TRBV19; J gene: TRBJ1-1; CDR3 DNA: TGTGCCAGTAGTTTCCTCGACAGGGGGAACACTGAAGCTTTCTTT; CDR3 protein: CASSFLDRGNTEAFF
D gene: .; clone size: .; V gene: TRBV11-2; J gene: TRBJ1-3; CDR3 DNA: TGTGCCAGCAGCTTAATTGCAGGGGCCAGCTCTGGAAACACCATATATTTT; CDR3 protein: CASSLIAGASSGNTIYF
D gene: .; clone size: .; V gene: TRBV19; J gene: TRBJ1-5; CDR3 DNA: TGTGCCAGTAACGGACAGAGCAATCAGCCCCAGCATTTT; CDR3 protein: CASNGQSNQPQHF
D gene: .; clone size: once; V gene: TRBV7-9; J gene: TRBJ1-3; CDR3 DNA: TGTGCCAGCAGCTTCCGGGACTCGAGCTCTGGAAACACCATATATTTT; CDR3 protein: CASSFRDSSSGNTIYF
D gene: .; clone size: .; V gene: TRBV11-2; J gene: TRBJ1-2; CDR3 DNA: TGTGCCAGCAGCGCCAGAAAAGGCGGCTACACCTTC; CDR3 protein: CASSARKGGYTF
D gene: .; clone size: .; V gene: TRBV3-1/TRBV3-2; J gene: TRBJ2-1; CDR3 DNA: TGTGCCAGCAGTCCTAGGATTAACTCCTACAATGAGCAGTTCTTC; CDR3 protein: CASSPRINSYNEQFF